Listed below are T cell receptor beta chains from one sample, sequenced in a study of beta chain features in type 1 diabetes. Assay: immunoSEQ multiplex PCR; the TCRdb copy retains only in-frame clones and omits some. Seen here are approximately 380,000 clones, about 15% observed once, and the top ten hold approximately 0.019%. The material sequenced was naive CD4+ T cells from blood. The receptors stem from a woman between 18 and 29 years old in good health. Both conserved end residues are part of each CDR3. D genes are given only for firm matches. Not all rows give a size; the values are once, few, many and, for expanded clones, a class.

size	V	D	J	CDR3	DNA
NA	TRBV7-2	NA	TRBJ2-5	CASSLGTGNLQETQYF	TGTGCCAGCAGCTTAGGCACAGGGAATCTCCAAGAGACCCAGTACTTC
NA	TRBV30	NA	TRBJ1-5	CAWSSTGTDQPQHF	TGTGCCTGGAGTTCAACAGGGACGGATCAGCCCCAGCATTTT
NA	TRBV28	TRBD1	TRBJ1-2	CASRPTGGSYGYTF	TGTGCCAGCAGACCTACAGGGGGAAGCTATGGCTACACCTTC
NA	TRBV21-1	NA	TRBJ2-7	CASSITSGLYEQYF	TGTGCCAGCAGCATAACTAGCGGACTCTACGAGCAGTACTTC
few	TRBV29-1	NA	TRBJ1-1	CSVQSQAEAFF	TGCAGCGTCCAGAGCCAGGCTGAAGCTTTCTTT
NA	TRBV20-1	TRBD1	TRBJ2-5	CSATQGDPPDF	TGCAGTGCTACCCAGGGGGATCCCCCAGACTTC
few	TRBV28	TRBD1	TRBJ2-2	CASSPGQPGTGELFF	TGTGCCAGCAGTCCGGGACAGCCCGGCACCGGGGAGCTGTTTTTT
NA	TRBV9	TRBD1	TRBJ1-4	CASSADRGRVEKLFF	TGTGCCAGCAGCGCAGACAGGGGGCGCGTGGAAAAACTGTTTTTT
few	TRBV30	NA	TRBJ1-5	CAWSAGGLNQPQHF	TGTGCCTGGAGTGCTGGAGGCCTCAATCAGCCCCAGCATTTT
NA	TRBV7-9	NA	TRBJ2-3	CASSDPNADTQYF	TGTGCCAGCAGCGATCCTAACGCGGATACGCAGTATTTT
NA	TRBV28	TRBD1	TRBJ1-5	CASSPGGFSNQPQHF	TGTGCCAGCAGCCCAGGGGGTTTTAGCAATCAGCCCCAGCATTTT
NA	TRBV5-1	NA	TRBJ2-1	CASSLLLALDNEQFF	TGCGCCAGCAGCTTGCTCTTAGCCCTCGACAATGAGCAGTTCTTC
NA	TRBV28	TRBD2	TRBJ2-7	CASSLFHLAGFSYEQYF	TGTGCCAGCAGTTTATTTCATCTAGCGGGATTCTCCTACGAGCAGTACTTC
few	TRBV4-3	TRBD2	TRBJ2-5	CASSQERGRATQYF	TGCGCCAGCAGCCAAGAGCGGGGGAGGGCGACCCAGTACTTC
few	TRBV5-6	NA	TRBJ1-1	CASSLPRRATEAFF	TGTGCCAGCAGCTTGCCTCGGAGGGCCACTGAAGCTTTCTTT
NA	TRBV7-2	TRBD2	TRBJ2-7	CASSLASGIGIGYEQYF	TGTGCCAGCAGCTTAGCTAGCGGGATTGGTATAGGCTACGAGCAGTACTTC
NA	TRBV10-3	NA	TRBJ2-7	CAIRTDFSGSYEQYF	TGTGCCATCAGGACCGACTTTTCAGGGTCCTACGAGCAGTACTTC
NA	TRBV29-1	TRBD1	TRBJ1-1	CSTRQGGNTEAFF	TGCAGCACCCGACAGGGGGGTAACACTGAAGCTTTCTTT
NA	TRBV30	NA	TRBJ1-5	CAWSVQGGRSQPQHF	TGTGCCTGGAGTGTACAAGGGGGAAGGAGTCAGCCCCAGCATTTT
NA	TRBV5-4	NA	TRBJ2-1	CASSSPNYYNEQFF	TGTGCCAGCAGCTCCCCTAACTACTACAATGAGCAGTTCTTC
few	TRBV29-1	NA	TRBJ2-6	CSVDRAGANVLTF	TGCAGCGTTGACAGGGCTGGGGCCAACGTCCTGACTTTC
NA	TRBV30	NA	TRBJ2-3	CAWSVAIPADTQYF	TGTGCCTGGAGTGTCGCCATTCCGGCAGATACGCAGTATTTT
NA	TRBV5-6	TRBD1	TRBJ2-7	CASSRDRGREQYF	TGTGCCAGCAGCCGGGACAGGGGTCGCGAGCAGTACTTC
NA	TRBV7-9	NA	TRBJ1-1	CASSLKGLDTEAFF	TGTGCCAGCAGCTTGAAGGGGTTAGACACTGAAGCTTTCTTT
NA	TRBV29-1	NA	TRBJ2-5	CSVIPSGVGETQYF	TGCAGCGTTATCCCTTCGGGAGTAGGAGAGACCCAGTACTTC
NA	TRBV5-1	NA	TRBJ1-3	CASSIGQGNTIYF	TGCGCCAGCAGCATAGGACAGGGAAACACCATATATTTT
NA	TRBV30	TRBD2	TRBJ2-3	CAWSVHWTSGKSTDTQYF	TGTGCCTGGAGTGTACATTGGACTAGCGGGAAGAGCACAGATACGCAGTATTTT
once	TRBV19	TRBD2	TRBJ2-1	CASSMRRLAGGTIYNEQFF	TGTGCCAGTAGTATGAGGCGACTAGCGGGAGGAACCATCTACAATGAGCAGTTCTTC
few	TRBV30	NA	TRBJ2-1	CAWSVPGRRGHNEQFF	TGTGCCTGGAGTGTACCTGGGCGGCGGGGGCACAATGAGCAGTTCTTC
few	TRBV18	NA	TRBJ2-7	CASSPPGQFPGNEQYF	TGTGCCAGCTCACCACCCGGACAGTTCCCTGGGAACGAGCAGTACTTC
NA	TRBV9	TRBD1	TRBJ2-6	CASSAWGQVSGANVLTF	TGTGCCAGCAGCGCCTGGGGACAGGTCTCTGGGGCCAACGTCCTGACTTTC
few	TRBV7-2	NA	TRBJ2-5	CASSLQTPETQYF	TGTGCCAGCAGCTTACAGACACCTGAGACCCAGTACTTC
few	TRBV29-1	TRBD2	TRBJ2-3	CSVEGSSGLGDTQYF	TGCAGCGTTGAAGGATCTTCCGGACTAGGGGATACGCAGTATTTT
once	TRBV19	NA	TRBJ1-1	CATATRGFPTEAFF	TGTGCCACCGCCACTCGGGGGTTTCCCACTGAAGCTTTCTTT
NA	TRBV9	TRBD2	TRBJ2-7	CASSPKGPERGSYEQYF	TGTGCCAGCAGTCCTAAGGGGCCCGAGCGGGGCTCCTACGAGCAGTACTTC
NA	TRBV4-1	NA	TRBJ1-1	CASSTDKPEAFF	TGCGCCAGCAGCACGGACAAACCTGAAGCTTTCTTT
NA	TRBV4-3	TRBD1	TRBJ2-5	CASSPDREETQYF	TGCGCCAGCAGCCCGGACAGGGAAGAGACCCAGTACTTC
once	TRBV28	NA	TRBJ2-7	CASSFPLGQGRVYEQYF	TGTGCCAGCAGTTTCCCCCTGGGCCAGGGCCGGGTCTACGAGCAGTACTTC
NA	TRBV5-4	TRBD2	TRBJ2-1	CASSPRLAGVNEQFF	TGTGCCAGCAGCCCCCGACTAGCGGGAGTCAATGAGCAGTTCTTC
NA	TRBV30	NA	TRBJ2-2	CAWSVLAATGELFF	TGTGCCTGGAGTGTACTAGCAGCAACCGGGGAGCTGTTTTTT
NA	TRBV15	NA	TRBJ2-7	CATSRDPGRGYEQYF	TGTGCCACCAGCAGAGATCCGGGTCGAGGGTACGAGCAGTACTTC
NA	TRBV30	TRBD1	TRBJ1-2	CAWISGQVPFYGYTF	TGTGCCTGGATATCGGGACAGGTCCCTTTCTATGGCTACACCTTC
few	TRBV30	TRBD1	TRBJ2-5	CAWSGQTGKETQYF	TGTGCCTGGAGTGGCCAGACAGGGAAGGAGACCCAGTACTTC
NA	TRBV4-1	TRBD2	TRBJ2-5	CASSQQTSGPQETQYF	TGCGCCAGCAGCCAACAGACTAGCGGGCCTCAAGAGACCCAGTACTTC
few	TRBV14	NA	TRBJ2-7	CASSQVAGASYEQYF	TGTGCCAGCAGCCAAGTCGCGGGGGCTTCCTACGAGCAGTACTTC
few	TRBV5-5	NA	TRBJ1-5	CASSLWAGANQPQHF	TGTGCCAGCAGCTTGTGGGCAGGGGCTAATCAGCCCCAGCATTTT
NA	TRBV7-2	TRBD1	TRBJ1-2	CASSADRDGYTF	TGTGCCAGCAGCGCCGACAGGGACGGCTACACCTTC
NA	TRBV25-1	TRBD2	TRBJ2-3	CASSVSGSADTQYF	TGTGCCAGCAGTGTGAGCGGGAGCGCAGATACGCAGTATTTT
NA	TRBV7-2	NA	TRBJ2-1	CASSSGTRLRHEQFF	TGTGCCAGCAGCTCTGGGACTCGCCTTCGGCATGAGCAGTTCTTC
few	TRBV9	NA	TRBJ1-1	CASSPQAMNTEAFF	TGTGCCAGCAGCCCCCAGGCCATGAACACTGAAGCTTTCTTT
few	TRBV6-6	NA	TRBJ1-1	CASSYRRAEAFF	TGTGCCAGCAGTTACAGAAGAGCTGAAGCTTTCTTT
few	TRBV5-6	NA	TRBJ1-1	CASSLRGLEAFF	TGTGCCAGCAGCTTGAGAGGACTTGAAGCTTTCTTT
NA	TRBV30	TRBD1	TRBJ2-2	CAWSVNTYRGSYTGELFF	TGTGCCTGGAGTGTAAACACTTACAGGGGATCCTACACCGGGGAGCTGTTTTTT
NA	TRBV28	TRBD1	TRBJ1-4	CASSLWGTGDEKLFF	TGTGCCAGCAGTCTCTGGGGGACAGGAGATGAAAAACTGTTTTTT
NA	TRBV30	NA	TRBJ1-5	CAWSRQGLGPQHF	TGTGCCTGGAGTAGGCAGGGACTTGGTCCCCAGCATTTT
NA	TRBV29-1	NA	TRBJ2-2	CSVVGQEGRVSTGELFF	TGCAGCGTTGTGGGGCAGGAAGGCCGGGTGAGCACCGGGGAGCTGTTTTTT
NA	TRBV19	NA	TRBJ2-7	CASTSEGLGYVEQYF	TGTGCCAGTACCTCAGAGGGACTTGGGTATGTGGAGCAGTACTTC
few	TRBV7-8	NA	TRBJ1-5	CASSPYNQPQHF	TGTGCCAGCAGCCCGTACAATCAGCCCCAGCATTTT
few	TRBV4-3	NA	TRBJ2-7	CASSQETTGLSYEQYF	TGCGCCAGCAGCCAAGAAACCACAGGTCTGTCCTACGAGCAGTACTTC
NA	TRBV5-6	NA	TRBJ2-1	CASSFPRQAWGNEQFF	TGTGCCAGCAGCTTCCCCCGACAGGCCTGGGGAAATGAGCAGTTCTTC